Presented here are 29 T cell receptor beta chains from one specimen sequenced in a study of T cell repertoires in cytomegalovirus infection. TCRdb analysed the reads with MiXCR anew, one entry per CDR3 protein. Counted here are about 890,000 distinct CDR3 sequences, roughly a third occurring once; the ten biggest clones make up 13%. No cognate antigen is known for these TCRs. The sample consisted of cultured CD8+ T cells from PBMCs, taken from culture after CMV antigen stimulation. Every receptor here comes from a human donor in good health (CMV status not recorded). Some clones in this sample may be carry-over from other donors' samples.

The CDR3 nucleotides are TGTGCCAGCAGTACAATCCCCTACGAGCAGTACGTC. Protein: CASSTIPYEQYV. V and J are TRBV7-9 and TRBJ2-7; D gene unclear. CDR1 is SEHNR and CDR2 is FQNEAQ in the germline V gene (reference sequence). Trimming stripped 6 bases from V and 2 bases from J, with 8 bases between. This CDR3 spans 12 amino acids.

The CDR3 spells CASSIDPTAQHF. For the CDR3, the DNA is TGTGCCAGTAGTATAGATCCCACCGCCCAGCATTTT. The chain combines TRBV19 with TRBJ1-5; D is ambiguous. Germline assignment: CDR1 LNHDA and CDR2 SQIVND (reference sequence). V dropped 0 bases and J dropped 11 bases, with 8 bases sitting between them. The CDR3 spans 12 residues.

V gene TRBV7-9 combines with J gene TRBJ2-5, with 10 bases fitting TRBD1. Germline CDR1 and CDR2: SEHNR and FQNEAQ (reference sequence). The CDR3 extends over 15 amino acids. After removal of 1 base from V and 4 bases from J, the junction contained 3 bases not matched to a gene. CDR3 residues: CASSLVTGGRETQYF. CDR3 coding DNA: TGTGCCAGCAGCTTAGTGACAGGGGGCCGAGAGACCCAGTACTTC.

This clonotype was seen ten or more times. This chain joins TRBV28 and TRBJ2-3, with D possibly being TRBD1 (6 bases). The CDR3 length is 16 residues. Looked up from germline, CDR1 is MDHEN and CDR2 is SYDVKM. V dropped 2 bases and J dropped 2 bases, with 14 bases sitting between them. In DNA, the CDR3 is TGTGCCAGCAGTTTAAATAGGGACACTCCCACAGATACGCAGTATTTT. This sequence encodes CASSLNRDTPTDTQYF.

The chain carries TRBV13 and TRBJ2-3, with D possibly matching TRBD2 (5 bases). Deletions cut 1 base from V and 4 bases from J, with 12 bases between. The V gene's germline CDR1 is PRHDT and CDR2 FYEKMQ (reference sequence). The CDR3 extends over 15 amino acids. CDR3 DNA: TGTGCCAGCAGCTTAGTTTCAGAGGGCCCAGATACGCAGTATTTT. Protein product: CASSLVSEGPDTQYF. Together with reference TRBV13 and TRBJ2-3, the CDR3 gives the full variable domain: AAGVIQSPRHLIKEKRETATLKCYPIPRHDTVYWYQQGPGQDPQFLISFYEKMQSDKGSIPDRFSAQQFSDYHSELNMSSLELGDSALYFCASSLVSEGPDTQYFGPGTRLTVL.

The V call is TRBV29-1, the J call TRBJ2-3; D possibly uses TRBD1 or TRBD2 (5 bases each). CDR1 and CDR2 (germline): SQVTM, ANQGSEA. The V gene lost 4 bases and the J gene lost 6 bases, with 8 bases spanning the gap. The CDR3 sequence is 11 residues long. This CDR3 reads CSVGGADTQYF. The DNA for the CDR3 is TGCAGCGTTGGAGGGGCGGATACGCAGTATTTT.

A few counts support this clonotype. The chain couples TRBV6-5 to TRBJ2-6; D remains unclear. V lost 2 bases to trimming and J lost 4 bases, with 9 bases between them. The CDR3 consists of 15 residues. Germline V gene data show CDR1 as MNHEY and CDR2 as SVGAGI. CDR3 residues: CASSYPKAGANVLTF. The CDR3, as DNA: TGTGCCAGCAGTTACCCTAAAGCCGGGGCCAACGTCCTGACTTTC.

The chain combines TRBV2 with TRBJ2-3; 13 bases match TRBD2. Germline CDR1 is SNHLY and CDR2 is FYNNEI. The trim removed 3 bases at V and 5 bases at J, leaving 14 bases unmatched. This CDR3 contains 19 residues. DNA of the CDR3: TGTGCCAGCAGTGAGTTACTGGGACTAGCGGGGATTTCTATAGATACGCAGTATTTT. The encoded protein is CASSELLGLAGISIDTQYF.

On this clonotype: The conserved phenylalanine or tryptophan is not found at the CDR3 terminus, so this likely reflects a read error. The chain uses TRBV6-1 and TRBJ2-7; weak D call: TRBD1 (5 bases). V lost 2 bases and J 6 bases, leaving 17 bases between the germline ends. Germline lookup yields CDR1 MNHNS and CDR2 SASEGT. This CDR3 is 15 amino acids long. The DNA of the CDR3 is TGTGCCAGCAGTGAAAAAGTCATGGGGCCAGTCGAGCAGTACCTC. This sequence encodes CASSEKVMGPVEQYL.

This clonotype appeared a few times. The gene calls are TRBV2 and TRBJ1-1; D is undetermined. Trimming took 7 bases from V and 10 from J, leaving 13 bases between them. This CDR3 is built from 11 residues. Germline assignment: CDR1 SNHLY and CDR2 FYNNEI. CDR3 DNA: TGTGCCAGCATGGGCACCGATTTAGCTTTCTTT. Its protein is CASMGTDLAFF.

The genes are TRBV11-2 and TRBJ2-7, with TRBD1 as a possible D gene (5 bases). The V gene's germline CDR1 is SGHAT and CDR2 FQNNGV. Trimming took 5 bases from V and 2 from J, leaving 13 bases between them. CDR3 length: 14 amino acids. CDR3 in amino acids: CASSQRQRPYEQYV. CDR3 nucleotide sequence: TGTGCCAGCAGCCAAAGACAGAGACCCTACGAGCAGTACGTC.

This clonotype appeared a few times. V is TRBV5-1 and J is TRBJ2-7; weak D call: TRBD1 (5 bases). There are 14 residues in the CDR3. Trimming removed 2 bases from V and 5 bases from J, with 14 bases in between. The germline V gene encodes CDR1 SGHRS and CDR2 YFSETQ. For the CDR3, the DNA is TGCGCCAGCAGCTTATCCTTAGGGGATGACGAGCAGTACTTC. This gives the protein CASSLSLGDDEQYF.

Note on this clonotype: This may be a read error, as it is one base from a much larger clone. The gene calls are TRBV4-1 and TRBJ1-1, with D possibly matching TRBD1 (5 bases). V lost 4 bases to trimming and J lost 1 base, with 13 bases between them. The CDR3 has 15 residues. Looked up from germline, CDR1 is MGHRA and CDR2 is YSYEKL. CDR3 nucleotide sequence: TGCGCCAGCAGCCTCCCGGGACGGCCGAACACTGAAGCTTTCTTT. Its protein is CASSLPGRPNTEAFF.

This clonotype showed up just a few times. V is TRBV14 and J is TRBJ1-2; a possible D gene is TRBD1 (6 bases). Trimming removed 0 bases at V and 4 bases at J, with 12 bases between. The length of the CDR3 is 15 residues. Germline-derived CDR1 and CDR2 are SGHDN and FVKESK. DNA of the CDR3: TGTGCCAGCAGCCAAGATAGGAGGGGGAGCTATGGCTACACCTTC. As protein: CASSQDRRGSYGYTF.

The V and J genes are TRBV6-1 and TRBJ2-2; 7 bases map to TRBD2. CDR3 length: 17 amino acids. V was pared by 1 base and J by 3 bases, with 8 bases of the junction left unmatched. The germline V gene has CDR1 MNHNS and CDR2 SASEGT. In nucleotides, the CDR3 is TGTGCCAGCAGTGAAGGATTCCGGGGGAGGGACACCGGGGAGCTGTTTTTT. Translation: CASSEGFRGRDTGELFF.

This chain links TRBV27 with TRBJ1-4, with a possible D match to TRBD1 (6 bases). Germline V CDR1 and CDR2: MNHEY, SMNVEV (reference sequence). The CDR3 totals 15 residues. Trimming left V 5 bases short and J 3 bases short, with 13 bases between. In DNA form, the CDR3 reads TGTGCCAGCAGTCGAAGGGGGGTGCCTAATGAAAAACTGTTTTTT. The encoded protein is CASSRRGVPNEKLFF.

The chain combines TRBV7-3 with TRBJ1-1, with TRBD1 matching 10 bases. V lost 4 bases, J lost 5 bases, and 7 bases stayed unmatched. CDR3 length: 15 amino acids. In germline, CDR1 is SGHTA, CDR2 FQGTGA. CDR3 amino acids: CASSSSGTGETEAFF. The CDR3 DNA reads as TGTGCCAGCAGCTCCAGCGGGACAGGGGAAACTGAAGCTTTCTTT.

The chain joins TRBV10-3 to TRBJ2-1, with 7 bases that match TRBD1. CDR1 is ENHRY, CDR2 SYGVKD, per germline. The J segment lost 6 bases and the V segment lost 9 bases, leaving 11 bases of the junction unmatched. The CDR3 spans 14 residues. The CDR3 is CAILDRERGNEQFF. DNA for the CDR3: TGTGCCATTCTCGACAGGGAAAGGGGCAATGAGCAGTTCTTC.

The CDR3 is CASSYSTPPNTGELFF. The CDR3, as DNA: TGTGCCAGCAGTTACTCAACCCCTCCGAACACCGGGGAGCTGTTTTTT. The gene calls are TRBV6-8 and TRBJ2-2; D remains ambiguous. This CDR3 comprises 16 residues. V was pared by 0 bases and J by 0 bases, with 8 bases between. The germline V gene encodes CDR1 MNHGY and CDR2 SAAAGT.

In this sample, this clonotype turned up a few times. The chain links TRBV6-5 to TRBJ2-1, with D possibly TRBD2 on 7 matching bases. CDR3 size: 16 residues. CDR1 and CDR2 (germline): MNHEY, SVGAGI. With 7 bases removed from V and 5 bases from J, the gap between germline ends came to 21 bases. The CDR3 DNA follows: TGTGCCAGCAACCTAATAGGGGGGGCCGAGGACAATGAGCAGTTCTTC. As protein: CASNLIGGAEDNEQFF.

This clonotype was detected a few times. The chain couples TRBV12-3 or TRBV12-4 to TRBJ2-7; D is undetermined. This CDR3 has 12 amino acids. V lost 1 base and J 7 bases, leaving 8 bases between the germline ends. The CDR3 is CASSLGDFEQYV. The CDR3 region has the DNA TGTGCCAGCAGTTTAGGTGACTTTGAGCAGTACGTC.

V and J are TRBV5-5 and TRBJ2-2; 10 bases map to TRBD1. J gave up 4 bases and V 7 bases, and 7 bases lay outside the gene matches. Germline lookup yields CDR1 SGHKS and CDR2 YYEKEE (reference sequence). The CDR3 totals 15 residues. The CDR3 loop reads CASRVTGGSTGELFF. In DNA form, the CDR3 reads TGTGCCAGCCGGGTGACAGGGGGCAGCACCGGGGAGCTGTTTTTT.

This clonotype was detected ten times or more. This chain connects TRBV7-9 to TRBJ2-5; tentative D call: TRBD1 (5 bases). The CDR3 runs 14 residues. Germline V lookup: CDR1 SEHNR, CDR2 FQNEAQ (reference sequence). V was trimmed by 3 bases and J by 5 bases, leaving 13 bases between them. The DNA of the CDR3 is TGTGCCAGCAGCTTTCCTATAGCAGGGGAGACCCAGTACTTC. Its translation is CASSFPIAGETQYF.

The CDR3 DNA reads as TGTGCCAGCATGTTTCCAGGGGCGCCGGTCTATGGCTACACCTTC. Translation: CASMFPGAPVYGYTF. The genes are TRBV2 and TRBJ1-2; D perhaps matches TRBD1 (6 bases). CDR3 length: 15 amino acids. Trimming took 7 bases from V and 4 from J, leaving 19 bases between them. Germline V lookup: CDR1 SNHLY, CDR2 FYNNEI.

The genes are TRBV7-3 and TRBJ1-6, with D perhaps TRBD1 (5 bases). V lost 0 bases and J 3 bases, leaving 9 bases between the germline ends. Germline CDR1 and CDR2: SGHTA and FQGTGA. CDR3 length equals 16 residues. As DNA, the CDR3 is TGTGCCAGCAGCTTAACGGGGACGGGCTATAATTCACCCCTCCACTTT. Its protein product is CASSLTGTGYNSPLHF.

CDR3 sequence reads: CASSLAKGGGYTF. CDR3 sequence (DNA): TGTGCCAGCAGCTTAGCGAAGGGAGGAGGCTACACCTTC. This rearrangement joins TRBV7-9 to TRBJ1-2; D call uncertain. The CDR3 totals 13 residues. CDR1 and CDR2 from the germline V gene are SEHNR and FQNEAQ (reference sequence). V lost 0 bases and J 8 bases, leaving 10 bases between the germline ends.

The chain is built from TRBV18 and TRBJ1-5; D unresolved. CDR1 and CDR2 (germline): KGHSH, LQKENI. The CDR3 sequence is 14 residues long. V lost 0 bases and J lost 5, with 8 bases in between. This CDR3 is CASSPPQIYQPQHF. DNA of the CDR3: TGTGCCAGCTCACCACCACAGATTTATCAGCCCCAGCATTTT.

The gene calls are TRBV12-3 or TRBV12-4 and TRBJ1-1; D is undetermined. The CDR3 is made up of 16 amino acids. V shed 7 bases and J shed 6 bases, with 24 bases lying between them. The CDR3, as DNA: TGTGCCAGCACCTTTTCCCTTGACCCATCCTATGCTGAAGCTTTCTTT. Its translation is CASTFSLDPSYAEAFF.

This rearrangement joins TRBV15 to TRBJ1-1; D uncertain. CDR3 length: 13 amino acids. V lost 1 base, J lost 5 bases, and 8 bases lay in between. Germline V lookup: CDR1 LNHNV, CDR2 YYDKDF (reference sequence). CDR3 coding DNA: TGTGCCACCAGCAGAGCGAGTGGTACTGAAGCTTTCTTT. Protein sequence: CATSRASGTEAFF.